This note documents a single T cell receptor beta chain sequence. This receptor's antigen is unknown. No qualities accompany the bases; no much larger clone lies one base away. This record comes from a study of cytomegalovirus exposure and HLA in healthy donors (dated by TCRdb to about 2017). Concerning the study at large: A later analysis indicated that the roughly 130 validation repertoires were generated on the platform also employed for the roughly 650 repertoires of the first cohort. The study was designed to test whether signatures of past pathogen exposure could be identified by cataloging public T cell receptors. A separate validation cohort of more than 100 different subjects was used in addition to the 666-subject first cohort. To predict cytomegalovirus infection status, the study combined high-throughput TCR immunosequencing, statistical association of individual TCRs with disease status, and machine learning. Study-wide conclusions, independent of this receptor: All 110 or so repertoires were used to score co-occurrence in the validation cohort in a later analysis, because that analysis had no HLA typing for the cohort. The authors suggested that the approach could potentially be generalized to other disease states and immunological phenotypes. In the study, about 150 TCR beta chains were listed as associated with cytomegalovirus. A few of the identified cytomegalovirus-associated TCR beta chains were confirmed in vitro to be specific for cytomegalovirus antigens. Across donors, most TCR sequences were observed very rarely, whereas some public TCRs were present in many individuals. Subsequent analysis determined that TCRs grouped into clusters in the first cohort also showed a tendency toward co-occurrence across the approximately 120 validation repertoires, and 90% to 95% of cluster scores exceeded 0. In both the original and validation cohorts, the classifier was reported to diagnose cytomegalovirus status with high specificity and sensitivity.

The library was made by the immunoSEQ multiplex PCR assay. In the authors' own workflow: A statistical classification framework was built for diagnosing cytomegalovirus status from the catalog of TCR beta chain sequences. TCRdb re-hosts the immuneACCESS table, in-frame sequences only. Its copies lack some clones; in the studies checked, an unresolved V gene accounts for under half of them, and the cause for the rest is not known. Clone size and V and J calls were adopted from that table, with D and trimming inferred from the DNA. Across this sample there are tens of thousands of clones, with approximately 94% seen only once. The biggest ten clones account for approximately 1.5% of the sample. The donors were included in the validation cohort of 100 to 150 subjects, a group kept apart from the approximately 700-subject first cohort. The CDR3 runs 13 residues from the cysteine to the phenylalanine. This entry keeps only the CDR3 DNA: 39 bases, framed from base 1. Between the V and J ends, shortened by 5 bases and 2 bases respectively, the junction contains 8 bases. CDR1 and CDR2 are drawn from the germline V gene: SGHNT, YENEEA.

Recombination connected TRBV11-3 to TRBJ2-3, with the D gene too uncertain to name. The clonotype comes from a man between 18 and 35 years old in good health and CMV-seropositive. Source material: PBMCs. The DNA reads TGTGCCAGCAGCCCTACTAACACAGATACGCAGTATTTT. Protein translation: CASSPTNTDTQYF. With the rest looked up from the reference TRBV11-3 and TRBJ2-3 genes rather than sequenced, the full variable domain is EAGVVQSPRYKIIEKKQPVAFWCNPISGHNTLYWYLQNLGQGPELLIRYENEEAVDDSQLPKDRFSAERLKGVDSTLKIQPAELGDSAVYLCASSPTNTDTQYFGPGTRLTVL.